Presented here are 22 T cell receptor beta chains from one specimen sequenced in a study of T-cell memory formation after mild COVID-19. TCRdb reprocessed the 5' RACE reads with MiXCR, giving one entry per CDR3 protein. The repertoire consists of around 400,000 distinct CDR3 sequences, with 20% to 25% occurring once and the leading ten covering 8.5% to 9%. The material sequenced was PBMCs or a T cell subset sorted from them (not recorded which). The source of these receptors is an adult woman who had mild COVID-19 (a few samples of this study predate the infection). Cell type and time point are not known.

The V call is TRBV29-1, the J call TRBJ1-1; TRBD1 matches at 7 bases. The germline V gene has CDR1 SQVTM and CDR2 ANQGSEA. Trimming took 2 bases from V and 1 from J; bases not matched to a gene: 7. The CDR3 totals 15 residues. CDR3 in DNA: TGCAGCGTTGAAAAGAAGGGGGCAGGGAACACTGAAGCTTTCTTT. It yields the protein CSVEKKGAGNTEAFF.

This rearrangement joins TRBV5-1 to TRBJ2-7; no clear D. The V end was cut by 7 bases, the J end by 2 bases, with 16 bases between. The CDR3 consists of 14 residues. Looked up from germline, CDR1 is SGHRS and CDR2 is YFSETQ. The CDR3 nucleotides are TGCGCCAGCGGTCAGGACCCTTCCCCCTACGAGCAGTACTTC. It codes for CASGQDPSPYEQYF.

This clonotype was seen a few times. The chain employs TRBV10-3 and TRBJ2-5; D remains unclear. The germline V gene has CDR1 ENHRY and CDR2 SYGVKD. The V gene lost 3 bases and the J gene lost 5 bases, with 10 bases spanning the gap. The CDR3 extends over 13 amino acids. CDR3 nucleotide sequence: TGTGCCATCAGTGAAGGGTTTCGGGAGACCCAGTACTTC. This encodes CAISEGFRETQYF.

The chain carries TRBV15 and TRBJ1-6; D call uncertain. Germline CDR1 reads LNHNV; CDR2 reads YYDKDF (reference sequence). The CDR3 is 14 residues long. Trimming removed 0 bases from V and 7 bases from J, with 7 bases in between. As DNA, the CDR3 is TGTGCCACCAGCAGAGATCTCACCAATTCACCCCTCCACTTT. Translated, it gives CATSRDLTNSPLHF.

There are a few counts of this clonotype. This chain links TRBV29-1 with TRBJ2-2; D tentatively reads TRBD1 or TRBD2 (6 bases each). The germline V gene encodes CDR1 SQVTM and CDR2 ANQGSEA. Trimming took 7 bases from V and 0 from J, leaving 21 bases between them. The CDR3 sequence is 17 residues long. In nucleotides, the CDR3 is TGCAGCGCCATAAGGGGGTGGCCTAGCGCGAACACCGGGGAGCTGTTTTTT. It encodes CSAIRGWPSANTGELFF.

This clonotype was picked up a small number of times. V gene TRBV20-1 combines with J gene TRBJ1-1; D might be TRBD1 (6 bases). Trimming pared 3 bases from V and 7 bases from J, leaving 15 bases between. CDR1 and CDR2 (germline): DFQATT, SNEGSKA (reference sequence). The CDR3 has 13 residues. The CDR3 reads CSARGLEGVEAFF. The CDR3 DNA reads as TGCAGTGCTAGGGGACTGGAGGGGGTTGAAGCTTTCTTT.

This clonotype showed up just a few times. CDR3 protein: CASSLASAGRYEQFF. CDR3 DNA: TGTGCCAGCAGCTTAGCTTCGGCAGGGCGCTATGAGCAGTTCTTC. The chain employs TRBV7-9 and TRBJ2-1, with a weak D call TRBD1 (5 bases). The CDR3 has 15 amino acids. The germline CDR1 and CDR2 sequences are SEHNR and FQNEAQ (reference sequence). V was cut by 0 bases and J by 8 bases, with 14 bases left in between.

This rearrangement joins TRBV6-4 to TRBJ1-2; 9 bases agree with TRBD1. Germline V gene lookup returns CDR1 MRHNA and CDR2 SNTAGT. After removal of 2 bases from V and 2 bases from J, the junction contained 0 bases not matched to a gene. The CDR3 is made up of 14 amino acids. CDR3 loop: CASSDTGGNYGYTF. The CDR3 coding sequence is TGTGCCAGCAGTGACACAGGGGGCAACTATGGCTACACCTTC.

This clonotype was detected only a few times. The chain employs TRBV29-1 and TRBJ2-2, with TRBD1 matching 10 bases. CDR1 is SQVTM, CDR2 ANQGSEA, per germline. V trimming: 6 bases; J trimming: 7 bases; junction bases outside the gene matches: 8. The CDR3 runs to 14 residues. In nucleotides, the CDR3 is TGCAGCGTCTCGGACAGGGGGAAGGGCGGGGAGCTGTTTTTT. It specifies CSVSDRGKGGELFF.

Only a few counts were recorded for this clonotype. This rearrangement joins TRBV6-2 or TRBV6-3 to TRBJ2-7, with 11 bases matching TRBD1. With 5 bases clipped from V and 1 base from J, the junction kept 13 bases outside the gene matches. The germline CDR1 and CDR2 sequences are MNHEY and SVGEGT. This CDR3 region has 18 residues. CDR3 amino acids: CASSGQGAVYQMSYEQYF. For the CDR3, the DNA is TGTGCCAGCAGTGGACAGGGGGCCGTCTATCAAATGTCCTACGAGCAGTACTTC.

This chain links TRBV29-1 with TRBJ2-7; perhaps D is TRBD1 or TRBD2 (5 bases each). Germline CDR1 is SQVTM and CDR2 is ANQGSEA. Trimming stripped 4 bases from V and 3 bases from J, with 13 bases between. The CDR3 has 13 amino acids. The CDR3 loop is CSVVSGRDYEQYF. CDR3 nucleotide sequence: TGCAGCGTTGTATCGGGACGGGACTACGAGCAGTACTTC.

This clonotype was detected a few times. The CDR3 DNA reads as TGCAGCGTTGAGAGACGATTCGCGATTAGTGGCTACACCTTC. Its translation: CSVERRFAISGYTF. The V gene is TRBV29-1, the J gene TRBJ1-2; D is uncertain. CDR3 length: 14 amino acids. Per the germline V gene, CDR1 is SQVTM and CDR2 is ANQGSEA. Between the trimmed V and J ends, which lost 3 bases and 7 bases, there was a span of 18 bases.

This clonotype has more than one count but fewer than ten. This rearrangement joins TRBV12-3 or TRBV12-4 to TRBJ1-1; no reliable D call. This CDR3 contains 12 residues. Trimming removed 7 bases at V and 1 base at J, with 7 bases between. CDR3 nucleotides: TGTGCCAGCAAGCGGGCGAACACTGAAGCTTTCTTT. It yields the protein CASKRANTEAFF.

This clonotype was recorded a few times. The chain links TRBV6-6 to TRBJ2-1; 7 bases are shared with TRBD1. CDR3 length equals 16 residues. Germline V lookup: CDR1 MNHNY, CDR2 SVGAGI (reference sequence). With 5 bases clipped from V and 6 bases from J, the junction kept 13 bases outside the gene matches. CDR3 DNA sequence: TGTGCCAGCAGTACAGGGGCTGGGACGGTCATCAATGAGCAGTTCTTC. Translating it yields CASSTGAGTVINEQFF.

This clonotype has just a few counts. This chain uses TRBV20-1 with TRBJ2-7, with 13 nucleotides matching TRBD2. The V and J ends lost 4 bases and 0 bases, in that order; junction bases with no gene match: 6. The CDR3 extends over 16 amino acids. From germline, CDR1 is DFQATT and CDR2 SNEGSKA (reference sequence). The CDR3 region is CSAMGLAGLLSYEQYF. Here the CDR3 DNA reads TGCAGTGCTATGGGACTAGCGGGACTCCTCTCCTACGAGCAGTACTTC.

The chain combines TRBV11-2 with TRBJ2-1; TRBD1 aligns across 7 bases. Germline V gives CDR1 SGHAT, CDR2 FQNNGV. This CDR3 comprises 15 residues. V lost 6 bases, J lost 4 bases, and 9 bases stayed unmatched. The CDR3 coding sequence is TGTGCCAGCAGTCAAGTACCAGGGGGATACAATGAGCAGTTCTTC. Its protein product is CASSQVPGGYNEQFF. The variable domain in full, completed from reference TRBV11-2 and TRBJ2-1, reads EAGVAQSPRYKIIEKRQSVAFWCNPISGHATLYWYQQILGQGPKLLIQFQNNGVVDDSQLPKDRFSAERLKGVDSTLKIQPAKLEDSAVYLCASSQVPGGYNEQFFGPGTRLTVL.

The chain combines TRBV5-1 with TRBJ2-7, with 7 bases lining up with TRBD2. The CDR3 has 16 amino acids. The germline CDR1 and CDR2 sequences are SGHRS and YFSETQ. V was pared by 0 bases and J by 5 bases, with 11 bases of the junction left unmatched. CDR3 in DNA: TGCGCCAGCAGCTTGGGGGCCTTAGCGGGTAGACACGAGCAGTACTTC. Translating gives CASSLGALAGRHEQYF.

V gene TRBV9 combines with J gene TRBJ2-1; D not resolved. There are 15 residues in the CDR3. Trimming took 0 bases from V and 7 from J, leaving 14 bases between them. Germline V gene lookup returns CDR1 SGDLS and CDR2 YYNGEE. DNA for the CDR3: TGTGCCAGCAGCGTAGGCGGTCGGTCGTCGAATGAGCAGTTCTTC. Amino acid sequence: CASSVGGRSSNEQFF.

The V call is TRBV9, the J call TRBJ2-1; D unclear. V was clipped by 3 bases and J by 0 bases, with 10 bases between them. Germline-derived CDR1 and CDR2 are SGDLS and YYNGEE. The CDR3 consists of 15 residues. In DNA form, the CDR3 reads TGTGCCAGCAGCGCCGGACCGAGCTCCTACAATGAGCAGTTCTTC. Translating gives CASSAGPSSYNEQFF. The whole variable domain, remainder taken from reference TRBV9 and TRBJ2-1, is DSGVTQTPKHLITATGQRVTLRCSPRSGDLSVYWYQQSLDQGLQFLIQYYNGEERAKGNILERFSAQQFPDLHSELNLSSLELGDSALYFCASSAGPSSYNEQFFGPGTRLTVL.

There are many counts of this clonotype. The chain uses TRBV12-3 or TRBV12-4 and TRBJ1-1; no definite D call. V lost 5 bases, J lost 4 bases, and 8 bases lay in between. CDR3 length: 12 residues. DNA of the CDR3: TGTGCCAGCAGTAGAGTGGGCACTGAAGCTTTCTTT. This sequence encodes CASSRVGTEAFF.

This chain's CDR3 is CASSYTGQGGGYTF. CDR3 coding DNA: TGTGCCAGCAGTTACACCGGACAGGGGGGTGGCTACACCTTC. The rearrangement links TRBV3-1 to TRBJ1-2, with 10 nucleotides matching TRBD1. The germline CDR1 and CDR2 sequences are LGHDT and YNNKEL (reference sequence). The length of the CDR3 is 14 residues. V shed 6 bases and J 7 bases; nucleotides not matched to a gene: 8.

V gene TRBV2 combines with J gene TRBJ2-1, with 7 bases fitting TRBD2. The length of the CDR3 is 15 residues. Germline lookup yields CDR1 SNHLY and CDR2 FYNNEI. The J segment lost 0 bases and the V segment lost 5 bases, leaving 4 bases of the junction unmatched. This CDR3 is CASSKASGSYNEQFF. The DNA for the CDR3 is TGTGCCAGCAGTAAGGCTAGCGGCTCCTACAATGAGCAGTTCTTC.